Below are 21 T cell receptor beta chains sequenced from a single sample in a study of blood T cell repertoires in COVID-19. The data were produced by immunoSEQ multiplex PCR, yet TCRdb's version contains in-frame clones alone and is incomplete. Of 250,000 to 300,000 clones detected, more than 75% appear once; the ten largest clones hold under 2.5%. The sequencing sample was made of PBMCs or T cells enriched from blood (not recorded which). The receptors originated from a woman aged 55-69 years in a cohort exposed to, infected with or recovered from COVID-19 (not recorded which).

This rearrangement joins TRBV2 to TRBJ2-1; maybe TRBD2 (5 bases). Germline CDR1 is SNHLY and CDR2 is FYNNEI. The CDR3 is 15 amino acids. V was cut by 3 bases and J by 7 bases, with 16 bases left in between. CDR3 DNA sequence: TGTGCCAGCAGTGACAGACGGACTCTGGGGAATGAGCAGTTCTTC. Translated, it gives CASSDRRTLGNEQFF.

This chain links TRBV6-1 with TRBJ1-2; D gene ambiguous. Trimming cost V 2 bases and J 4 bases, with 14 bases left between them. This CDR3 region has 15 residues. Germline lookup yields CDR1 MNHNS and CDR2 SASEGT. The DNA of the CDR3 is TGTGCCAGCAGTGAATATGGTAGGGCGGGCTATGGCTACACCTTC. Translation: CASSEYGRAGYGYTF.

DNA of the CDR3: TGTGCCAGCAGCTTAGGCCCAAGCACAGATACGCAGTATTTT. Translation: CASSLGPSTDTQYF. The rearrangement links TRBV7-3 to TRBJ2-3, with D unresolved. CDR3 length: 14 amino acids. Trimming pared 2 bases from V and 0 bases from J, leaving 6 bases between. The germline CDR1 and CDR2 sequences are SGHTA and FQGTGA.

This sequence joins TRBV27 and TRBJ2-7; 9 positions match TRBD2. This CDR3 spans 16 amino acids. Trimming took 3 bases from V and 2 from J; bases not matched to a gene: 8. Germline CDR1 MNHEY, CDR2 SMNVEV (reference sequence). CDR3 amino acids: CASSLLVAGDPYEQYF. DNA of the CDR3: TGTGCCAGCAGTTTGTTAGTAGCGGGAGACCCCTACGAGCAGTACTTC.

This clone occurred a few times. V gene TRBV19 combines with J gene TRBJ2-2; D ambiguous. V dropped 0 bases and J dropped 5 bases, with 4 bases sitting between them. CDR1 LNHDA and CDR2 SQIVND come from the germline V gene (reference sequence). The CDR3 contains 13 residues. CDR3 DNA: TGTGCCAGTAGTATAGATCCGACCGGGGAGCTGTTTTTT. Translation gives CASSIDPTGELFF.

This chain connects TRBV9 to TRBJ2-7; TRBD1 matches 7 bases. Germline-derived CDR1 and CDR2 are SGDLS and YYNGEE. Trimming took 4 bases from V and 6 from J; bases not matched to a gene: 7. The CDR3 consists of 13 residues. CDR3 nucleotides: TGTGCCAGCAGCCTCCTTTGGGACAGCGAGCAGTACTTC. It yields the protein CASSLLWDSEQYF.

The V gene is TRBV6-2 or TRBV6-3, the J gene TRBJ1-2; D call uncertain. Trimming removed 5 bases from V and 2 bases from J, with 12 bases in between. The CDR3 extends over 14 amino acids. Germline CDR1 reads MNHEY; CDR2 reads SVGEGT. CDR3 region: CASSEPRKNYGYTF. CDR3 bases: TGTGCCAGCAGTGAGCCCCGAAAGAACTATGGCTACACCTTC.

This rearrangement joins TRBV27 to TRBJ2-1; D unresolved. CDR1 is MNHEY and CDR2 is SMNVEV in the germline V gene (reference sequence). CDR3 length equals 14 residues. V shed 5 bases and J shed 1 base, with 9 bases lying between them. The CDR3 nucleotides read TGTGCCAGCAGTGGCGGATCATCCTACAATGAGCAGTTCTTC. Amino acid sequence: CASSGGSSYNEQFF.

This clone was recorded a few times. The rearrangement uses TRBV9 and TRBJ2-2; possible D gene TRBD1, 5 bases. CDR1 SGDLS and CDR2 YYNGEE come from the germline V gene. With 4 bases removed from V and 0 bases from J, the gap between germline ends came to 13 bases. This CDR3 spans 16 amino acids. CDR3 nucleotide sequence: TGTGCCAGCAGCTCCGGGTTAGGGGCGAACACCGGGGAGCTGTTTTTT. Translated, it gives CASSSGLGANTGELFF.

J is TRBJ1-6 and V is TRBV2; 7 nucleotides match TRBD1. Germline V gives CDR1 SNHLY, CDR2 FYNNEI. This CDR3 contains 14 residues. The ends lost 6 bases at V and 8 bases at J; junction bases unmatched: 7. This CDR3 reads CASRRQGSDSPLHF. For the CDR3, the DNA is TGTGCCAGCAGGAGACAGGGTTCGGATTCACCCCTCCACTTT.

The J gene is TRBJ1-2, the V gene TRBV20-1; D is undetermined. The ends were cut back, 3 bases at V and 2 bases at J, with 7 bases in the middle. Germline V CDR1 and CDR2: DFQATT, SNEGSKA (reference sequence). This CDR3 contains 12 residues. CDR3 protein: CSASRGNYGYTF. The DNA for the CDR3 is TGCAGTGCTAGTCGCGGAAACTATGGCTACACCTTC.

This clone has only a few counts. The V and J genes are TRBV3-1 (or the pseudogene TRBV3-2) and TRBJ1-3; D remains unclear. V lost 0 bases and J 4 bases, leaving 19 bases between the germline ends. Germline assignment: CDR1 LGHDT and CDR2 YNNKEL (reference sequence). This CDR3 is 18 amino acids long. The CDR3 DNA reads TGTGCCAGCAGCCAAGATCTGGCAGCGGGTGATGAAGGAAACACCATATATTTT. Translation: CASSQDLAAGDEGNTIYF.

The V gene is TRBV18, the J gene TRBJ2-1; 10 nucleotides align to TRBD2. Germline-derived CDR1 and CDR2 are KGHSH and LQKENI. V was clipped by 2 bases and J by 3 bases; unmatched bases: 7. This CDR3 spans 17 amino acids. CDR3 loop: CASSPAGLASNYNEQFF. The CDR3 region has the DNA TGTGCCAGCTCACCAGCGGGACTAGCGAGCAACTACAATGAGCAGTTCTTC.

The chain links TRBV23-1 to TRBJ1-4; TRBD1 agrees at 7 bases. TRBV23-1 is recorded as an ORF, its role being uncertain. J lost 7 bases, V lost 3 bases, and 8 bases had no gene match. CDR3 length: 15 residues. The CDR3 reads CASSHPDRDGEKLFF. The CDR3 DNA reads as TGCGCCAGCAGTCACCCCGACAGGGACGGTGAAAAACTGTTTTTT.

CDR3 amino acids: CATTGDHYGYTF. As DNA, the CDR3 is TGTGCCACCACAGGGGACCACTATGGCTACACCTTC. The chain links TRBV6-5 to TRBJ1-2; 7 bases are a match to TRBD1. The germline CDR1 and CDR2 sequences are MNHEY and SVGAGI. The CDR3 has 12 residues. The ends lost 10 bases at V and 3 bases at J; junction bases unmatched: 5.

V and J are TRBV28 and TRBJ1-3; no firm D call. With 0 bases removed from V and 0 bases from J, the gap between germline ends came to 3 bases. CDR1 is MDHEN, CDR2 SYDVKM, per germline. The CDR3 length is 14 residues. This CDR3 is CASSLWASGNTIYF. CDR3 in DNA: TGTGCCAGCAGTTTATGGGCCTCTGGAAACACCATATATTTT.

J is TRBJ1-1 and V is TRBV9; 12 nucleotides agree with TRBD1. Germline V gives CDR1 SGDLS, CDR2 YYNGEE. The length of the CDR3 is 14 residues. V was clipped by 5 bases and J by 11 bases; unmatched bases: 10. The CDR3 sequence is CASSASGQGARAFF. In nucleotides, the CDR3 is TGTGCCAGCAGTGCGTCGGGACAGGGGGCGAGGGCTTTCTTT.

CDR3 DNA sequence: TGTGCCAGCAGCCTACAACTAGCGACCGCCTACAATGAGCAGTTCTTC. This gives the protein CASSLQLATAYNEQFF. The chain employs TRBV11-2 and TRBJ2-1; 7 bases agree with TRBD2. V trimming: 5 bases; J trimming: 2 bases; junction bases outside the gene matches: 9. This CDR3 contains 16 residues. Germline V lookup: CDR1 SGHAT, CDR2 FQNNGV.

This rearrangement joins TRBV28 to TRBJ1-4; no firm D call. Trimming left V 2 bases short and J 5 bases short, with 12 bases between. Germline loops: CDR1 MDHEN, CDR2 SYDVKM. The CDR3 has 15 residues. The CDR3: CASSLGQIPNEKLFF. The CDR3, as DNA: TGTGCCAGCAGTTTAGGGCAGATCCCAAATGAAAAACTGTTTTTT.

The chain recombines TRBV11-2 with TRBJ1-1; weak D call: TRBD1 (5 bases). Germline values: CDR1 SGHAT, CDR2 FQNNGV. This CDR3 contains 13 residues. V was clipped by 5 bases and J by 1 base, with 8 bases between them. The CDR3 DNA follows: TGTGCCAGCAGCCTACAGGAGAACACTGAAGCTTTCTTT. Amino acids: CASSLQENTEAFF.

The V gene is TRBV21-1, the J gene TRBJ1-1; the table's D call, TRBD1, has no DNA check behind it. TRBV21-1 is reported as a pseudogene. The CDR3 has 13 amino acids. The CDR3: CASSKEGDLEAFF. CDR3 bases: TGTGCCAGCAGCAAAGAGGGGGATTTGGAAGCTTTCTTT.